The text below deals with one TCR beta chain. Antigen specificity is unknown. This sample is part of a study of cytomegalovirus exposure and HLA in healthy donors. Study in general: A preliminary data release comprised tens of millions of unique TCRs obtained from HLA-typed donors. General study points: There were some public TCRs occurring in many donors, but most TCR sequences were rare. A further, later analysis showed that HLA-associated TCR beta chains (compared with equally common others) were more clonally expanded. The study listed roughly 160 cytomegalovirus-associated TCR beta chains.

The CDR3 has 19 residues. Germline V gives CDR1 MDHEN, CDR2 SYDVKM. J lost 4 bases, V lost 5 bases, and 13 bases had no gene match. PCR employed 60 Vbeta and 13 Jbeta primers. Profiled with immunoSEQ multiplex PCR; TCRdb holds only in-frame clones, not every one. Of a few hundred thousand clones in the sample, more than 60% were seen once. V is TRBV28 and J is TRBJ2-6; 11 bases line up with TRBD2. The sequencing sample was made of PBMCs. The receptor was derived from a woman in her fifties or sixties in good health and CMV-seropositive. The CDR3 reads CASSDPISGGGSGANVLTF. The CDR3 nucleotides are TGTGCCAGCAGTGACCCCATTAGCGGGGGGGGCTCCGGGGCCAACGTCCTGACTTTC.